The 6 T cell receptor beta chains listed next were all sequenced from one sample in a study of control samples from healthy donors and cancer patients. Sequencing was performed with immunoSEQ multiplex PCR; in TCRdb, only in-frame clones are kept and a portion is missing. The data show approximately 87,000 clones, with 91% seen just once and 15% to 20% held by the top ten. Sequencing input: blood. The receptor source for this set is a man aged 50 or older in good health.

The chain joins TRBV9 to TRBJ1-4; 7 bases align to TRBD1. The J segment lost 5 bases and the V segment lost 4 bases, leaving 8 bases of the junction unmatched. CDR1 is SGDLS and CDR2 is YYNGEE in the germline V gene. The CDR3 is made up of 15 amino acids. CDR3 nucleotides: TGTGCCAGCAGCCCGGACAGGCGCCCGAATGAAAAACTGTTTTTT. Its protein is CASSPDRRPNEKLFF.

The chain carries TRBV6-1 and TRBJ1-2; D might be TRBD1 (5 bases). Germline loops: CDR1 MNHNS, CDR2 SASEGT. This CDR3 is 14 amino acids long. Trimming shortened V by 2 bases and J by 4 bases, and 11 bases separated the two germline ends. The CDR3 is CASSESRRGYGYTF. In nucleotides, the CDR3 is TGTGCCAGCAGTGAAAGTAGGAGGGGCTATGGCTACACCTTC.

The chain joins TRBV7-2 to TRBJ1-1; no definite D call. The germline V gene has CDR1 SGHTA and CDR2 FQGNSA. The CDR3 contains 15 residues. V gave up 4 bases and J gave up 1 base, with 13 bases separating them. The CDR3 protein is CASSSPQLGNTEAFF. CDR3 DNA sequence: TGTGCCAGCAGCTCGCCCCAATTGGGGAACACTGAAGCTTTCTTT.

This clone turned up a few times. The chain links TRBV4-1 to TRBJ1-3; D is unresolved. CDR1 is MGHRA and CDR2 is YSYEKL in the germline V gene. With 4 bases removed from V and 0 bases from J, the gap between germline ends came to 7 bases. The CDR3 extends over 14 amino acids. CDR3 DNA sequence: TGCGCCAGCAGCCTATCGGGCTCTGGAAACACCATATATTTT. The encoded protein is CASSLSGSGNTIYF.

The rearrangement links TRBV7-8 to TRBJ2-2, with TRBD1 as a possible D gene (5 bases). V lost 5 bases and J 4 bases, leaving 11 bases between the germline ends. CDR3 size: 14 residues. Per the germline V gene, CDR1 is SGHVS and CDR2 is FQNEAQ. The chain's CDR3 is CASSTQASTGELFF. The CDR3 DNA sequence: TGTGCCAGCAGCACACAGGCGTCCACCGGGGAGCTGTTTTTT.

The rearrangement uses TRBV5-1 and TRBJ2-2; the match to TRBD1 covers 9 bases. The V gene end was trimmed by 3 bases and the J gene end by 0 bases; junction bases not matched to a gene: 9. The germline gives CDR1 SGHRS, CDR2 YFSETQ. This CDR3 is built from 18 residues. This chain's CDR3 is CASSSGQGPFANTGELFF. CDR3 coding DNA: TGCGCCAGCAGCTCCGGACAGGGGCCGTTCGCGAACACCGGGGAGCTGTTTTTT.